A single count supports the clone carrying this TCR beta chain. The data belong to a study of CD8 T cells in Susac syndrome. Reverse transcription of about 0.5 to 1 ug RNA was carried out with random hexamers. Multiplex immunoSEQ PCR targeted 54 Vbeta and 13 Jbeta TCR beta segments. MiXCR, applied by TCRdb to the immunoSEQ multiplex PCR reads, yields one record per CDR3 protein. The table shows under 200,000 distinct CDR3 sequences, with around 95% occurring only once. V lost 4 bases to trimming and J lost 5 bases; unmatched junction nucleotides: 13. The CDR3 length is 16 residues. Germline-derived CDR1 and CDR2 are SGHRS and YFSETQ. The control participants were healthy donors, and these controls were matched with respect to both age and sex. FACS was used to enrich TEMRA cells, whereas the CD8+ and CD4+ T cells were obtained by negative isolation.

This TCR derives from a human donor in good health. Source material: CD4+ T cells from PBMCs. The chain uses TRBV5-1 and TRBJ2-7, with 9 bases fitting TRBD1. CDR3 protein: CASSHGGGQGGNEQYF. CDR3 bases: TGCGCCAGCAGCCACGGTGGGGGACAGGGAGGCAACGAGCAGTACTTC. Filled out from reference TRBV5-1 and TRBJ2-7, the complete variable domain reads KAGVTQTPRYLIKTRGQQVTLSCSPISGHRSVSWYQQTPGQGLQFLFEYFSETQRNKGNFPGRFSGRQFSNSRSEMNVSTLELGDSALYLCASSHGGGQGGNEQYFGPGTRLTVT.